The table lists the clone carrying this TCR beta chain with a few counts. In the study's own analysis: Amplifying reference gene primers gave estimates of nucleated cell counts. Profiled with immunoSEQ multiplex PCR; TCRdb holds only in-frame clones, not every one. V and J calls and clone size follow that table, whereas D and trimming were derived from the DNA. The sample includes more than 85,000 clones, around 89% of them seen just once. The source of the sample is a study of blood T cell repertoires in COVID-19. Study overall: COVID-19 samples from acute and convalescent phases originated in the United States, Italy and Spain. Sources were T cells, B-cell-depleted T cells, or PBMCs; the material itself was cDNA or gDNA.

The specimen was peripheral blood. This TCR derives from a woman between 45 and 60 years old with acute or convalescent COVID-19.

The CDR3: CASSPPPRPPYEQYF. The CDR3 bases are TGTGCCAGCTCACCACCCCCCAGGCCACCCTACGAGCAGTACTTC. This chain joins TRBV18 and TRBJ2-7; no definite D call. The CDR3 length is 15 residues. CDR1 and CDR2 from the germline V gene are KGHSH and LQKENI. V lost 0 bases, J lost 2 bases, and 11 bases lay in between.